These 2 T cell receptor beta chains were all obtained from the same sample, sequenced in a study of shared clonotypes between healthy human individuals. The data were produced by immunoSEQ multiplex PCR, yet TCRdb's version contains in-frame clones alone and is incomplete. The repertoire holds some 2.1 million clones, over 85% seen once, with 0.1% to 0.15% in the top ten. The specimen sequenced was naive CD4+ T cells sorted from blood. Subset here: CD45RA+ positively selected. Every receptor here comes from a man aged 18-30 years in good health.

About this clone: Additional DNA sequences in this sample encode the identical CDR3. This CDR3 reads CASSSAGQGGYGYTF. DNA of the CDR3: TGTGCCAGCAGCTCCGCCGGACAGGGAGGGTATGGCTACACCTTC. V and J are TRBV7-9 and TRBJ1-2; TRBD1 matches at 8 bases. This CDR3 region has 15 residues. Germline CDR1 and CDR2: SEHNR and FQNEAQ (reference sequence). V lost 4 bases and J lost 5; bases outside the gene matches: 9.

The CDR3 sequence: CASTSGLAGELFF. For the CDR3, the DNA is TGTGCCAGCACTAGCGGTCTCGCCGGGGAGCTGTTTTTT. The V gene is TRBV5-4, the J gene TRBJ2-2; 7 bases match TRBD2. Germline trimming cut 6 bases from V and 6 bases from J; bases unmatched to any gene: 5. The CDR3 length is 13 residues. Germline V gene lookup returns CDR1 SGHNT and CDR2 YYREEE (reference sequence).